This T cell receptor (beta chain) derives from a study of cytomegalovirus exposure and HLA in healthy donors. The wider study: From HLA-typed donors, an early data release held about 92 million unique TCRs. General study points: CMV serostatus was the only recorded immune exposure for donors.

The CDR3 consists of 15 residues. CDR1 and CDR2 from the germline V gene are MNHEY and SVGAGI. V gave up 4 bases and J gave up 0 bases, with 12 bases separating them. Details on this clone: Its target is unknown.

This cohort consisted of healthy bone marrow donors. When sampled, the donors appeared nominally healthy, though they likely had unrecorded immune exposures. It was with 60 Vbeta and 13 Jbeta primers that the PCR ran. Using immunoSEQ multiplex PCR, the repertoire was profiled, and TCRdb retains in-frame clones only, with some absent. The profile shows about 84,000 clones, around 68% of them singletons. The specimen sequenced was PBMCs. This TCR came from a woman in her 40s in good health and CMV-seropositive. The chain combines TRBV6-5 with TRBJ1-2; D gene uncertain. The CDR3 nucleotides are TGTGCCAGCAGTTCGCGAGCCGGGGCTAACTATGGCTACACCTTC. This translates into CASSSRAGANYGYTF.